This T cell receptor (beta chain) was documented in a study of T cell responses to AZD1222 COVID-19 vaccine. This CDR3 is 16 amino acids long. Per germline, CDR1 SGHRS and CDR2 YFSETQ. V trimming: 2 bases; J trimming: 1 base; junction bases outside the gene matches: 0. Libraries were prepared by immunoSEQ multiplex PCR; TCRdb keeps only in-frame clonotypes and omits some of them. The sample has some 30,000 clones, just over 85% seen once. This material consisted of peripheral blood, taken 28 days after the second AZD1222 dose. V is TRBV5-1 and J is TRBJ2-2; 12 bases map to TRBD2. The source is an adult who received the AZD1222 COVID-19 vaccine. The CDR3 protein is CASSLLAGGNTGELFF. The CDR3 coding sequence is TGCGCCAGCAGCTTACTAGCGGGGGGGAACACCGGGGAGCTGTTTTTT. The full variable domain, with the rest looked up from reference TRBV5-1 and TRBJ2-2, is KAGVTQTPRYLIKTRGQQVTLSCSPISGHRSVSWYQQTPGQGLQFLFEYFSETQRNKGNFPGRFSGRQFSNSRSEMNVSTLELGDSALYLCASSLLAGGNTGELFFGEGSRLTVL.